This TCR beta chain was retrieved from a study of siplizumab effects on memory and regulatory T cells (dated by TCRdb to about 2019). As for the study more broadly: The effect of the anti-CD2 antibody siplizumab on alloreactive T-cell subsets was examined in allogeneic mixed lymphocyte reactions constructed from human PBMCs. General findings and caveats noted by the study authors: Roughly 80-95% of proliferating CD4+ or CD8+ clones could not be assigned a naive or memory phenotype. Siplizumab significantly lowered the cumulative frequency of alloreactive sequences that could be traced to unstimulated CD4+ memory T cells. Among mappable alloreactive CD4+ clones, an average Treg-derived fraction of roughly 71% was observed with siplizumab, compared with 25% to 30% in control reactions. Whether proliferating Tregs from siplizumab cultures were suppressive was not functionally confirmed. Unstimulated naive T cells appeared to be more diverse than memory T cells, and naive cells seemed to make a substantial contribution to the alloresponse. Because sequences at frequencies below about 10^-5 were poorly captured, only a minor fraction of alloreactive clones could be mapped back to unstimulated subsets.

A note on this clone: It lacks a known antigen. No per-base quality is available; no much larger clone lies one base away.

The library was prepared using the immunoSEQ multiplex PCR assay. Approximately 10^5 TCR templates per sample were assayed on the deep sequencing platform. Genomic DNA extracted from sorted T cells was used for TCRbeta CDR3 sequencing. The authors' analysis ran thus. The R programming language was used for clonal analysis of the TCRbeta CDR3 data. Unstimulated samples were compared with post-reaction CFSE-low samples to define alloreactive CD4+ and CD8+ clones. Regulatory or non-regulatory origin was assigned to alloreactive CD4+ clones by matching of sequences to sorted unstimulated Treg and non-Treg repertoires. The immuneACCESS repertoire file appears here via TCRdb, limited to in-frame rearrangements. These files lack a portion of the clones; in checked studies, under half of the deficit traces to unresolved V genes, and the cause of the others is not known. The DNA gave D and trimming, while V, J and clone size come from that table. Across this sample there are 70,000 or so clones, with under 95% seen only once. The ten largest clones add up to approximately 30% of the sample.

Sorted unstimulated T cells, along with proliferating T cells recovered from mixed lymphocyte reactions, underwent TCRbeta CDR3 sequencing. Fresh whole blood from more than 8 HLA-typed healthy donors was used as the source from which PBMCs were isolated. The CDR3 starts with the cysteine, ends with the phenylalanine, and has 14 residues. CDR3 DNA only is kept here, 42 bases in frame from base 1. From V the trimming removes 2 bases and from J it removes 2 bases, while the gene matches leave 2 bases of the junction unaccounted for. Taken from the germline V gene (reference sequence), the CDR1 and CDR2 loops are MNHEY and SMNVEV.

The chain joins TRBV27 to TRBJ2-5, and 7 junctional nucleotides match TRBD2. The sample taken for sequencing was CD8+ T cells sorted from blood. The sequence came from a human donor in good health. The DNA sequence reads TGTGCCAGCAGTTTAGGGGGAGGGCAAGAGACCCAGTACTTC. It translates to CASSLGGGQETQYF.